This is a list of T cell receptor beta chains from one sample in a study of blood T cell repertoires in COVID-19. Libraries were prepared by immunoSEQ multiplex PCR; TCRdb keeps only in-frame clonotypes and omits some of them. Counted here are about 48,000 clones, approximately 80% occurring once; the ten biggest clones make up roughly three fifths. What was sequenced was peripheral blood. The source of these receptors is a man between 65 and 80 years old with acute or convalescent COVID-19. Both conserved end residues are part of each CDR3. The D gene is left open where the match is weak. Not all rows give a size; the values are once, few, many and, for expanded clones, a class.

length,D,V,size,J,DNA,CDR3
14,-,TRBV27,-,TRBJ1-6,TGTGCCAGCAGTTTAGGGGGGGTCAATTCACCCCTCCACTTT,CASSLGGVNSPLHF
14,TRBD1,TRBV9,-,TRBJ2-7,TGTGCCAGCAGCGCGGGACAGACCTCCTACGAGCAGTACTTC,CASSAGQTSYEQYF
13,TRBD1,TRBV19,-,TRBJ1-2,TGTGCCAGTAGTGTGACAGGGACCTATGGCTACACCTTC,CASSVTGTYGYTF
14,TRBD1,TRBV6-5,few,TRBJ1-5,TGTGCCAGCAGTTACAGGAGGGGGCTTCAGCCCCAGCATTTT,CASSYRRGLQPQHF
16,-,TRBV6-1,-,TRBJ1-4,TGTGCCAGCAGTGAGGGGGGGCGTCCCGATAATGAAAAACTGTTTTTT,CASSEGGRPDNEKLFF
13,-,TRBV9,-,TRBJ1-1,TGTGCCAGCAGCCTTGACAGGCGCACTGAAGCTTTCTTT,CASSLDRRTEAFF
20,TRBD1,TRBV6-2/TRBV6-3,-,TRBJ1-6,TGTGCCAGCAGTCAGACCTTCCGACAGGGGATCGCAGACTATAATTCACCCCTCCACTTT,CASSQTFRQGIADYNSPLHF
13,TRBD1,TRBV10-3,-,TRBJ1-1,TGTGCCATCAGTAACAGGGGGGCCACTGAAGCTTTCTTT,CAISNRGATEAFF
16,-,TRBV4-2,-,TRBJ1-6,TGTGCCAGCAGCCAAGATGACACCCCGGTAAATTCACCCCTCCACTTT,CASSQDDTPVNSPLHF
14,TRBD2,TRBV6-6,-,TRBJ2-7,TGTGCCAGCAGTCAGACTAGCGGGTCGTACGAGCAGTACTTC,CASSQTSGSYEQYF
18,-,TRBV19,-,TRBJ2-2,TGTGCCAGTAGTAAAATGTATTTGGGGGCTAGGTACACCGGGGAGCTGTTTTTT,CASSKMYLGARYTGELFF
17,TRBD2,TRBV5-1,-,TRBJ2-3,TGCGCCAGCAGCTTGGAGGGCGGGAGCCTAAGCACAGATACGCAGTATTTT,CASSLEGGSLSTDTQYF
11,-,TRBV7-8,-,TRBJ1-1,TGTGCCAGCAGCCGCAGGGGTGAAGCTTTCTTT,CASSRRGEAFF
13,-,TRBV30,-,TRBJ2-1,TGTGCCTGGGCGCTAGCAACCTACAATGAGCAGTTCTTC,CAWALATYNEQFF
15,-,TRBV9,-,TRBJ2-5,TGTGCCAGCAGCGTAGGTGCAGGGCTGGTAGAGACCCAGTACTTC,CASSVGAGLVETQYF
12,-,TRBV9,-,TRBJ2-3,TGTGCCAGCAGCCCGGGGACAGATACGCAGTATTTT,CASSPGTDTQYF
11,-,TRBV30,once,TRBJ2-2,TGTGCCTCCGCGGGTCCCGGGGAGCTGTTTTTT,CASAGPGELFF
14,TRBD1,TRBV27,-,TRBJ1-5,TGTGCCAGCAGTATCCAGGGGGATTATCAGCCCCAGCATTTT,CASSIQGDYQPQHF
16,TRBD2,TRBV6-2/TRBV6-3,-,TRBJ2-2,TGTGCCAGCAGTTACACTAGCGGGAAAGTAACCGGGGAGCTGTTTTTT,CASSYTSGKVTGELFF
18,-,TRBV7-6,-,TRBJ2-3,TGTGCCAGCAGCTTAACCCACCAACGAGGAACCCACACAGATACGCAGTATTTT,CASSLTHQRGTHTDTQYF
15,-,TRBV7-9,-,TRBJ1-4,TGTGCCAGCAGTCGATCATCCGGGGGAATCGAAAAACTGTTTTTT,CASSRSSGGIEKLFF
14,TRBD2,TRBV7-9,-,TRBJ2-1,TGTGCCAGCAGAGCTAGCGGGAGCTACAATGAGCAGTTCTTC,CASRASGSYNEQFF
13,-,TRBV11-1,-,TRBJ2-5,TGTGCCAGCAGCCCCCTGAGGGTTGGGACCCAGTACTTC,CASSPLRVGTQYF
13,-,TRBV5-1,-,TRBJ1-1,TGCGCCAGCAGCTTGGCGCTAGCCACTGAAGCTTTCTTT,CASSLALATEAFF
14,-,TRBV6-2/TRBV6-3,few,TRBJ1-1,TGTGCCAGCAGTTACGAGTTGGGGCACACTGAAGCTTTCTTT,CASSYELGHTEAFF
12,-,TRBV19,-,TRBJ2-1,TGTGCCAGTAGTATTAGTAGGGGAGAGCAGTTCTTC,CASSISRGEQFF
14,-,TRBV5-1,-,TRBJ1-6,TGCGCCAGCCGGCTAGACGGCGGGGTTTCACCCCTCCACTTT,CASRLDGGVSPLHF
17,TRBD1,TRBV2,-,TRBJ2-6,TGTGCCAGCAATAGACAGGGGATTCAATCTGGGGCCAACGTCCTGACTTTC,CASNRQGIQSGANVLTF
14,TRBD1,TRBV30,few,TRBJ2-5,TGTGCTGCTAACAGGGGTCTCGATTCGGAGACCCAGTACTTC,CAANRGLDSETQYF
20,-,TRBV7-9,-,TRBJ2-2,TGTGCCAGCAGCAATCGTCGTAGAGAGTTCGCGGTCCCGAACACCGGGGAGCTGTTTTTT,CASSNRRREFAVPNTGELFF
16,-,TRBV20-1,-,TRBJ2-7,TGCAGTGCTAGTAGGAGTAGCGGCGTCCTCTCCTACGAGCAGTACTTC,CSASRSSGVLSYEQYF
13,-,TRBV6-6,-,TRBJ2-7,TGTGCCAGCAGTTCCCAAGGGGATGGCGAGCAGTACTTC,CASSSQGDGEQYF
14,-,TRBV4-3,-,TRBJ2-2,TGCGCCAGCAGCCAAGTGGGCATCTCCGGGGAGCTGTTTTTT,CASSQVGISGELFF
14,-,TRBV7-8,-,TRBJ1-5,TGTGCCAGCAGCTCCCACACTAGCAATCAGCCCCAGCATTTT,CASSSHTSNQPQHF
12,-,TRBV10-3,-,TRBJ2-3,TGTGCCATCAGTGATGGGGCGATGTTTCAGTATTTT,CAISDGAMFQYF
15,-,TRBV18,-,TRBJ2-5,TGTGCCAGCTCACCGAATGCGGGAAATCAAGAGACCCAGTACTTC,CASSPNAGNQETQYF
19,TRBD1,TRBV5-1,-,TRBJ1-4,TGCGCCAGCAGCTTAGTCCCGGGACAGGGGCGGGCAACTAATGAAAAACTGTTTTTT,CASSLVPGQGRATNEKLFF
15,TRBD1,TRBV19,-,TRBJ1-5,TGTGCCAGTAGCCTTGGGGCAGGGGGATTAAAGCCCCAGCATTTT,CASSLGAGGLKPQHF
15,-,TRBV7-3,-,TRBJ2-3,TGTGCCAGCAGCGAACAGGGTGTATCTACAGATACGCAGTATTTT,CASSEQGVSTDTQYF
14,-,TRBV6-2/TRBV6-3,many,TRBJ1-5,TGTGCCAGCAGTTACCTAACCATTGGTCAGCCCCAGCATTTT,CASSYLTIGQPQHF
15,TRBD2,TRBV18,-,TRBJ2-5,TGTGCCAGCTCACCCGGACTAGGCTCAGGAGAGACCCAGTACTTC,CASSPGLGSGETQYF
14,TRBD2,TRBV6-5,once,TRBJ2-3,TGTGCCACCCAAACAACTAGCGGCACAGATACGCAGTATTTT,CATQTTSGTDTQYF
14,TRBD2,TRBV2,-,TRBJ2-5,TGTGCCAGCAGTGACGGGAGGGCCCGGGAGACCCAGTACTTC,CASSDGRARETQYF
14,TRBD1,TRBV6-5,-,TRBJ1-1,TGTGCCAGCAGTCGGGACAGGGCAAACACTGAAGCTTTCTTT,CASSRDRANTEAFF
16,-,TRBV5-5,-,TRBJ1-5,TGTGCCAGCAGCCCTATAGGACACCCGGCGAGGTGGCCCCAGCATTTT,CASSPIGHPARWPQHF
15,-,TRBV18,-,TRBJ2-5,TGTGCCAGCTCACCAGCAAGCGCCAGTGGAGAGACCCAGTACTTC,CASSPASASGETQYF
13,-,TRBV30,-,TRBJ1-3,TGTGCCGGCATAGGGGGTGCCGGAAACACCATATATTTT,CAGIGGAGNTIYF
14,-,TRBV7-9,-,TRBJ1-4,TGTGCCAGCAGCTTCTCGGGGGGTTATGAAAAACTGTTTTTT,CASSFSGGYEKLFF
15,-,TRBV28,-,TRBJ2-1,TGTGCCAGCAGTTCCCATTCCGGGGGCTACAATGAGCAGTTCTTC,CASSSHSGGYNEQFF
13,TRBD1,TRBV7-3,-,TRBJ2-1,TGTGCCAGCAGCTCCTCCTACAGGGGTGAGCAGTTCTTC,CASSSSYRGEQFF
13,TRBD1,TRBV19,-,TRBJ1-1,TGTGCCAGTAGTACGGACAGGGACACTGAAGCTTTCTTT,CASSTDRDTEAFF
16,TRBD2,TRBV30,few,TRBJ2-1,TGTGCCTGGAGTGTAGGGACTAGCGGGGGGGCTGATGAGCAGTTCTTC,CAWSVGTSGGADEQFF
14,-,TRBV4-2,few,TRBJ2-5,TGTGCCAGCAGCCAAAATGAGAACCAAGAGACCCAGTACTTC,CASSQNENQETQYF
13,TRBD1,TRBV6-5,-,TRBJ2-3,TGTGCCAGCAGTAGGACAGGGACAGATACGCAGTATTTT,CASSRTGTDTQYF
15,TRBD2,TRBV3-1/TRBV3-2,-,TRBJ2-2,TGTGCCAGCAGCCAAGCCAGGGAGGGTGCCGGGGAGCTGTTTTTT,CASSQAREGAGELFF
13,-,TRBV24-1,-,TRBJ2-5,TGTGCCACCAGGAGGGGAGGACAAGAGACCCAGTACTTC,CATRRGGQETQYF